A selection of T cell receptor beta chains follows, all from one sample in a study of blood T cell repertoires in COVID-19. Using immunoSEQ multiplex PCR, the repertoire was profiled, and TCRdb retains in-frame clones only, with some absent. The top ten clones hold 4.5% to 7% of a sample with about 200,000 clones, roughly 75% of them seen once. The sample taken for sequencing was peripheral blood. The source is a woman in her 70s with acute or convalescent COVID-19. The CDR3 runs from the conserved cysteine through the conserved F or W.

cdr3_aa | j_call | v_call
CASSGYRGLDEQYF | TRBJ2-7 | TRBV2
CAWSRLADTNEQFF | TRBJ2-1 | TRBV30
CASSLDRDNEQFF | TRBJ2-1 | TRBV11-3
CASSSERETKLFF | TRBJ1-4 | TRBV12-3/TRBV12-4
CASSKKGGAREETEQFF | TRBJ2-1 | TRBV4-1
CASSLGLTGEQFF | TRBJ2-1 | TRBV5-4
CASSWDRGFTEAFF | TRBJ1-1 | TRBV28
CASSSTGLPQHF | TRBJ1-5 | TRBV7-9
CASSGRTAAF | TRBJ1-2 | TRBV19
CASSLWAGKLFF | TRBJ1-4 | TRBV28
CASSLAQGDGEKLFF | TRBJ1-4 | TRBV5-4
CASSFETGGTGNTIYF | TRBJ1-3 | TRBV18
CASSQNRFRGRLNTEAFF | TRBJ1-1 | TRBV7-8
CASSSLTPRQGPFPYEQYF | TRBJ2-7 | TRBV28
CASSLFPAWGGDEQFF | TRBJ2-1 | TRBV7-9
CASSLASGVKETQYF | TRBJ2-5 | TRBV5-1
CASSLGQSATNEKLFF | TRBJ1-4 | TRBV7-9
CASVLRVDTEAFF | TRBJ1-1 | TRBV28
CASSEIDRANYGYTF | TRBJ1-2 | TRBV6-1
CASSGWTGYGYTF | TRBJ1-2 | TRBV5-4
CAISETSGYEQYF | TRBJ2-7 | TRBV10-3
CASSLRVLATDTQYF | TRBJ2-3 | TRBV5-8
CSVGGSLNTEAFF | TRBJ1-1 | TRBV29-1
CASSPRGSRGSYEQYF | TRBJ2-7 | TRBV11-2
CASSYPTAATNEKLFF | TRBJ1-4 | TRBV28
CASNEDRANYGYTF | TRBJ1-2 | TRBV5-4
CAWSLSGSADTQYF | TRBJ2-3 | TRBV30
CATGRGIQGRKNRYEQYF | TRBJ2-7 | TRBV15
CASGRGDTQYF | TRBJ2-3 | TRBV6-6
CASTLARRERAGGEKLFF | TRBJ1-4 | TRBV2
CAISAGTGGLYGYTF | TRBJ1-2 | TRBV10-3
CASSLLDRGEKLFF | TRBJ1-4 | TRBV3-1/TRBV3-2
CASSQTGTSGTSSYNEQFF | TRBJ2-1 | TRBV7-9
CASTHLAGVNTGELFF | TRBJ2-2 | TRBV3-1/TRBV3-2
CASHRGEGAYNEQFF | TRBJ2-1 | TRBV6-5
CASSLAYNEQFF | TRBJ2-1 | TRBV5-1
CATSEPGLAGDISTDTQYF | TRBJ2-3 | TRBV24-1